This T cell receptor beta chain emerged from a study of cytomegalovirus exposure and HLA in healthy donors. The PCR contained 60 Vbeta and 13 Jbeta primers. Some clones are missing from TCRdb's copy, which holds only in-frame ones; the method was immunoSEQ multiplex PCR. This table holds more than 90,000 clones, 78% found once. The CDR3 contains 13 residues. V was pared by 8 bases and J by 1 base, with 12 bases between. The germline V gene has CDR1 SNHLY and CDR2 FYNNEI. The chain links TRBV2 to TRBJ2-7, with a tentative D call TRBD1 (6 bases). The receptor's source is a woman aged 55-69 years in good health and CMV-seronegative. Sequenced input: PBMCs. As DNA, the CDR3 is TGTGCCAGCGATCGCCAGGGGTCCTACGAGCAGTACTTC. Protein: CASDRQGSYEQYF.